These 25 T cell receptor beta chains originate from one sample sequenced in a study of T cell repertoires in cytomegalovirus infection. A single record per CDR3 protein comes from TCRdb applying MiXCR to the reads. The repertoire has approximately 1,000,000 distinct CDR3 sequences, approximately 30% of them found once; the top ten carry around 15%. No cognate antigen is known for these TCRs. The sample was cultured CD8+ T cells from PBMCs, taken from culture after CMV antigen stimulation. These receptors came from a human donor in good health (CMV status not recorded). Some clones in this sample may be carry-over from other donors' samples.

The chain couples TRBV5-3 to TRBJ2-7; possible D gene TRBD2, 7 bases. TRBV5-3 is an ORF; its function is uncertain. V shed 8 bases and J shed 2 bases, with 20 bases lying between them. The CDR3 consists of 15 residues. CDR3 sequence (DNA): TGTGCCAGCAGCCCGGCCTCGGGGGGCACCTACGAGCAGTACTTC. Translation: CASSPASGGTYEQYF.

The chain has TRBV20-1 and TRBJ1-1; D not resolved. Deletions cut 2 bases from V and 3 bases from J, with 7 bases between. Germline V gene lookup returns CDR1 DFQATT and CDR2 SNEGSKA (reference sequence). There are 12 residues in the CDR3. The CDR3 DNA reads TGCAGTGCTAGAAACAGATACACTGAAGCTTTCTTT. The encoded protein is CSARNRYTEAFF.

The rearrangement links TRBV24-1 to TRBJ2-1; perhaps TRBD2 as D (5 bases). The CDR3 covers 14 residues. Germline V gene lookup returns CDR1 KGHDR and CDR2 SFDVKD. V was clipped by 6 bases and J by 1 base, with 9 bases between them. The CDR3 nucleotides read TGTGCCACCAGTCCCCCGGGGTCCTACAATGAGCAGTTCTTC. Amino acid sequence: CATSPPGSYNEQFF.

The genes are TRBV24-1 and TRBJ2-3, with a possible D match to TRBD2 (5 bases). Germline V CDR1 and CDR2: KGHDR, SFDVKD. V lost 9 bases, J lost 2 bases, and 17 bases lay in between. The CDR3 loop spans 15 amino acids. In nucleotides, the CDR3 is TGTGCCACCGGACTGACTGACCTTGTCACAGATACGCAGTATTTT. It is translated as CATGLTDLVTDTQYF.

This chain connects TRBV9 to TRBJ1-6, with TRBD1 as a possible D gene (6 bases). The ends were cut back, 3 bases at V and 6 bases at J, with 10 bases in the middle. There are 14 residues in the CDR3. The germline CDR1 and CDR2 sequences are SGDLS and YYNGEE. The CDR3, as DNA: TGTGCCAGCAGCGCGGGACATGGTAATTCACCCCTCCACTTT. Its translation: CASSAGHGNSPLHF.

This clonotype was counted between two and nine times. The rearrangement joins TRBV11-2 to TRBJ2-1; a weak D match, TRBD1 (6 bases). The CDR3 has 15 amino acids. Germline assignment: CDR1 SGHAT and CDR2 FQNNGV. V lost 5 bases and J lost 1, with 12 bases in between. The CDR3 is CASSLGTFSYNEQFF. CDR3 in DNA: TGTGCCAGCAGCCTCGGGACATTTTCCTACAATGAGCAGTTCTTC. The entire variable domain, with the rest obtained from reference TRBV11-2 and TRBJ2-1, is as follows: EAGVAQSPRYKIIEKRQSVAFWCNPISGHATLYWYQQILGQGPKLLIQFQNNGVVDDSQLPKDRFSAERLKGVDSTLKIQPAKLEDSAVYLCASSLGTFSYNEQFFGPGTRLTVL.

CDR3 DNA sequence: TGCGCCAGCAGCCAAGATCAGCGTAGCACAGATACGCAGTATTTT. Translated, it gives CASSQDQRSTDTQYF. The rearrangement joins TRBV4-1 to TRBJ2-3; D remains unclear. The CDR3 is 15 amino acids. Germline values: CDR1 MGHRA, CDR2 YSYEKL. V was trimmed by 0 bases and J by 0 bases, leaving 7 bases between them.

This clonotype showed up just a few times. CDR3 sequence reads: CASSLPGQDGNTIYF. The DNA of the CDR3 is TGTGCCAGCAGTCTTCCGGGACAGGATGGAAACACCATATATTTT. The chain is built from TRBV12-3 or TRBV12-4 and TRBJ1-3; 8 positions match TRBD1. V was clipped by 5 bases and J by 3 bases; unmatched bases: 6. The CDR3 contains 15 residues.

The rearrangement uses TRBV6-1 and TRBJ1-6; TRBD1 might be the D (6 bases). The germline V gene has CDR1 MNHNS and CDR2 SASEGT. The ends were cut back, 6 bases at V and 9 bases at J, with 18 bases in the middle. CDR3 length: 15 amino acids. The CDR3 protein is CASRARDNFSSPLHF. The DNA for the CDR3 is TGTGCCAGCAGAGCCCGGGACAATTTTAGTTCACCCCTCCACTTT.

This chain joins TRBV12-3 or TRBV12-4 and TRBJ2-5; 15 bases map to TRBD2. This CDR3 has 16 amino acids. V shed 4 bases, J shed 4 bases, and the junction held 4 bases outside the gene matches. CDR3 DNA: TGTGCCAGCAGTTGGACTAGCGGGGGGGCCACAGAGACCCAGTACTTC. Its translation is CASSWTSGGATETQYF.

The V and J genes are TRBV15 and TRBJ1-4; D may be TRBD1 (6 bases). V shed 11 bases and J shed 4 bases, with 14 bases lying between them. Germline V gene lookup returns CDR1 LNHNV and CDR2 YYDKDF (reference sequence). The CDR3 consists of 13 residues. For the CDR3, the DNA is TGTGCCGTGTCCGGGACAAATAATGAAAAACTGTTTTTT. It codes for CAVSGTNNEKLFF.

This clonotype has only a few counts. The chain is built from TRBV7-6 and TRBJ1-1; 9 bases agree with TRBD1. The CDR3 is made up of 14 amino acids. Germline V gene lookup returns CDR1 SGHVS and CDR2 FNYEAQ. V trimming: 4 bases; J trimming: 10 bases; junction bases outside the gene matches: 10. The CDR3 coding sequence is TGTGCCAGCAGCTCCTGGGACAGGGAATTAGGAGCTTTCTTT. This sequence encodes CASSSWDRELGAFF.

J is TRBJ2-3 and V is TRBV3-1, with 9 bases fitting TRBD2. In germline, CDR1 is LGHDT, CDR2 YNNKEL (reference sequence). The CDR3 spans 17 residues. V trimming: 0 bases; J trimming: 3 bases; junction bases outside the gene matches: 7. The CDR3 sequence is CASSQELPSGGTDTQYF. In DNA form, the CDR3 reads TGTGCCAGCAGCCAAGAATTGCCGAGCGGGGGGACAGATACGCAGTATTTT.

The V gene is TRBV7-9, the J gene TRBJ2-7; TRBD2 might be the D (6 bases). Germline V gene lookup returns CDR1 SEHNR and CDR2 FQNEAQ (reference sequence). The CDR3 covers 15 residues. V shed 3 bases and J shed 7 bases, with 19 bases lying between them. CDR3 protein: CASSFRDGGLGEQYF. Here the CDR3 DNA reads TGTGCCAGCAGCTTTAGGGACGGGGGTCTTGGGGAGCAGTACTTC.

This clonotype appeared a few times. V and J are TRBV12-3 or TRBV12-4 and TRBJ2-1; TRBD2 agrees at 11 bases. J gave up 7 bases and V 6 bases, and 5 bases lay outside the gene matches. CDR3 length equals 14 residues. The CDR3 here is CASRRLAGLNEQFF. The CDR3 nucleotides read TGTGCCAGCAGGAGACTAGCGGGGTTAAATGAGCAGTTCTTC.

This chain uses TRBV20-1 with TRBJ2-4; TRBD1 might be the D (6 bases). Germline V CDR1 and CDR2: DFQATT, SNEGSKA (reference sequence). This CDR3 is 13 amino acids long. V was pared by 6 bases and J by 8 bases, with 17 bases between. CDR3 DNA: TGCAGTGCAGAGGGGACATGGAGCGACATTCAGTACTTC. Its protein product is CSAEGTWSDIQYF.

The chain is built from TRBV29-1 and TRBJ2-5; D is unclear. The CDR3 is 10 amino acids. Looked up from germline, CDR1 is SQVTM and CDR2 is ANQGSEA. V was trimmed by 3 bases and J by 4 bases, leaving 3 bases between them. CDR3 in DNA: TGCAGCGTTGATGGAGAGACCCAGTACTTC. As protein: CSVDGETQYF.

The table lists this clonotype with many counts. The CDR3 region is CASTLQGYTEAFF. The CDR3 coding sequence is TGTGCCAGCACCCTACAGGGATACACTGAAGCTTTCTTT. V gene TRBV7-9 combines with J gene TRBJ1-1, with a possible D match to TRBD1 (6 bases). CDR3 size: 13 residues. Germline V gene sequence: CDR1 SEHNR, CDR2 FQNEAQ (reference sequence). V shed 7 bases and J shed 3 bases, with 12 bases lying between them.

The chain is built from TRBV27 and TRBJ1-1, with TRBD1 as a possible D gene (5 bases). CDR1 is MNHEY and CDR2 is SMNVEV in the germline V gene (reference sequence). V lost 2 bases, J lost 5 bases, and 18 bases lay in between. The CDR3 contains 16 residues. The CDR3 nucleotides are TGTGCCAGCAGTTTAGGGGCGTCGGGGCGGGGAACTGAAGCTTTCTTT. It yields the protein CASSLGASGRGTEAFF.

The V call is TRBV23-1, the J call TRBJ1-6; D possibly corresponds to TRBD1 (6 bases). TRBV23-1 is filed as an ORF, its function uncertain. The germline V and J ends were trimmed by 10 bases and 11 bases, with 24 bases remaining between them. CDR3 length equals 15 residues. CDR3 sequence: CATEKETGRPAPLHF. The DNA of the CDR3 is TGCGCCACCGAGAAAGAGACAGGCCGCCCGGCACCCCTCCACTTT.

As for this clonotype: This likely comes from a read error, as the CDR3 has no conserved phenylalanine or tryptophan at its end. V usage is TRBV5-6 and J usage is TRBJ2-7; TRBD2 matches at 7 bases. Germline lookup yields CDR1 SGHDT and CDR2 YYEEEE. There are 16 residues in the CDR3. V was pared by 0 bases and J by 0 bases, with 6 bases of the junction left unmatched. CDR3 in DNA: TGTGCCAGCAGCTTGGTACCGGGAGGCGTCTCCTACGAGCAGTACGCC. It is translated as CASSLVPGGVSYEQYA.

As for this clonotype: Being one base from a much bigger clone, this may be a read error. The rearrangement joins TRBV7-2 to TRBJ1-5; TRBD1 might be the D (6 bases). The V and J ends lost 3 bases and 14 bases respectively, with 23 bases between them. Germline V CDR1 and CDR2: SGHTA, FQGNSA. The CDR3 extends over 15 amino acids. The DNA of the CDR3 is TGTGCCAGCAGCTTGCAGGGGCCGCCGACGGTCATGAAGCATTTT. This translates into CASSLQGPPTVMKHF.

The CDR3 coding sequence is TGTGCCAGCAGTGACGGGGACACCGAACATGAGCAGTTCTTC. Protein: CASSDGDTEHEQFF. The genes are TRBV5-5 and TRBJ2-1; tentative D call: TRBD1 (6 bases). The CDR3 sequence is 14 residues long. V lost 5 bases, J lost 8 bases, and 17 bases lay in between. Germline V lookup: CDR1 SGHKS, CDR2 YYEKEE (reference sequence). Using reference TRBV5-5 and TRBJ2-1 for the parts outside the CDR3, the full variable domain is DAGVTQSPTHLIKTRGQQVTLRCSPISGHKSVSWYQQVLGQGPQFIFQYYEKEERGRGNFPDRFSARQFPNYSSELNVNALLLGDSALYLCASSDGDTEHEQFFGPGTRLTVL.

Only one count was recorded for this clonotype. The genes are TRBV27 and TRBJ1-5; D possibly corresponds to TRBD1 (6 bases). V was pared by 0 bases and J by 8 bases, with 14 bases between. The CDR3 contains 15 residues. Germline loops: CDR1 MNHEY, CDR2 SMNVEV (reference sequence). Written as DNA, the CDR3 is TGTGCCAGCAGTTTATCTGCAGGGGCCGCTAAGCCCCAGCATTTT. Translating gives CASSLSAGAAKPQHF.

This chain joins TRBV7-6 and TRBJ2-3, with D maybe TRBD2 (5 bases). CDR3 length: 14 amino acids. Trimming took 5 bases from V and 4 from J, leaving 13 bases between them. CDR1 is SGHVS and CDR2 is FNYEAQ in the germline V gene. The CDR3 reads CASSHASSPDTQYF. The CDR3 DNA reads as TGTGCCAGCAGCCATGCTAGCTCCCCAGATACGCAGTATTTT.